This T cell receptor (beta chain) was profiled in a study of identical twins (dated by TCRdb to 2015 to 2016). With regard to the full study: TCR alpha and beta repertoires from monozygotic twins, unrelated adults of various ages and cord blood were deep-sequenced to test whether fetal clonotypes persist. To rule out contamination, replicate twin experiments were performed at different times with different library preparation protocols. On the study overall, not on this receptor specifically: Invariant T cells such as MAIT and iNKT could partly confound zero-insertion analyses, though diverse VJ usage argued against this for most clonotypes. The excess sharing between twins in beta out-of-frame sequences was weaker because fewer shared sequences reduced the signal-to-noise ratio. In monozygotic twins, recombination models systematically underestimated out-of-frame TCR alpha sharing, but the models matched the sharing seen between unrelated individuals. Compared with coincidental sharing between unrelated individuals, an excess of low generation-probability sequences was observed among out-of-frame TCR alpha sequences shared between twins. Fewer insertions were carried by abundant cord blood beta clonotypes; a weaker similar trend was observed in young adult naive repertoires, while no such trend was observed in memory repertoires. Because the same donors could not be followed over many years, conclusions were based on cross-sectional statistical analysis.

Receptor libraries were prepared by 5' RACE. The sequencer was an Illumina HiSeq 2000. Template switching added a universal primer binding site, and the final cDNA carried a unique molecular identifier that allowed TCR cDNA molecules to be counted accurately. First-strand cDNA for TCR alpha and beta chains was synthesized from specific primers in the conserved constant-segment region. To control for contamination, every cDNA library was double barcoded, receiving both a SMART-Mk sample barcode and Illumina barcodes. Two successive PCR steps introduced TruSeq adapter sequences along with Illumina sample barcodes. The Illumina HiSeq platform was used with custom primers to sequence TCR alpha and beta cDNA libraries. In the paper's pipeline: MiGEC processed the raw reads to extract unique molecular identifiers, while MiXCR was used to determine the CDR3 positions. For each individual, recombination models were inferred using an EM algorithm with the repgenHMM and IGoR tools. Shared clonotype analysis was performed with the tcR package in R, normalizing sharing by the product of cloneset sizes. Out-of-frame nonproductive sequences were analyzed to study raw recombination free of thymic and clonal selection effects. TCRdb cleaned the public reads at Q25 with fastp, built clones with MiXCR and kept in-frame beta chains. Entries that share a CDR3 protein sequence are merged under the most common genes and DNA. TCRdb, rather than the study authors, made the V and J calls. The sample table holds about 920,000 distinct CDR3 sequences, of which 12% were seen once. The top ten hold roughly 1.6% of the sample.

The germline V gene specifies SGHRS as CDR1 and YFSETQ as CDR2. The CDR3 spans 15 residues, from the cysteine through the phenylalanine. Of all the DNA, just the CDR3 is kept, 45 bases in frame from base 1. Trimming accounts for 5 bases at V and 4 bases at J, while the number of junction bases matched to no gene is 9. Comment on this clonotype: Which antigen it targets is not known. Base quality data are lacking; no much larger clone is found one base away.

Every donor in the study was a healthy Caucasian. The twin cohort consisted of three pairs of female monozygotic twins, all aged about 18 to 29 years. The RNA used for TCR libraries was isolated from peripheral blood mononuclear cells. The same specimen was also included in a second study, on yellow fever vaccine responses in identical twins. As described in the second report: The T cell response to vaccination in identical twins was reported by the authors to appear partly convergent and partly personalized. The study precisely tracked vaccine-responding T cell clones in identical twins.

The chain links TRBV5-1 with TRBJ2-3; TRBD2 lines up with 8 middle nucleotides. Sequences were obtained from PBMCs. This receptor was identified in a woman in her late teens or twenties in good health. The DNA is TGCGCCAGCAGGCGCGCGGGGGGATCCCCAGATACGCAGTATTTT. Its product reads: CASRRAGGSPDTQYF.